This T cell receptor (beta chain) stems from a study of cytomegalovirus exposure and HLA in healthy donors. With 60 Vbeta and 13 Jbeta primers, the PCR was carried out. Clones were sequenced by immunoSEQ multiplex PCR, and TCRdb holds only the in-frame ones, with some missing. Its table lists around 76,000 clones. The sample comprised PBMCs. The origin of this receptor is a boy aged 5-17 years in good health and CMV-seronegative.

CDR3 sequence: CASNRLGQGPPGGTF. The DNA of the CDR3 is TGTGCCAGCAACCGCCTGGGACAGGGGCCCCCCGGTGGGACCTTC. The chain is built from TRBV7-9 and TRBJ1-2; 10 positions match TRBD1. From germline, CDR1 is SEHNR and CDR2 FQNEAQ (reference sequence). The CDR3 runs to 15 residues. V gave up 7 bases and J gave up 14 bases; unmatched junction bases: 19. The full variable domain, in which reference TRBV7-9 and TRBJ1-2 provide the parts outside the CDR3, is DTGVSQNPRHKITKRGQNVTFRCDPISEHNRLYWYRQTLGQGPEFLTYFQNEAQLEKSRLLSDRFSAERPKGSFSTLEIQRTEQGDSAMYLCASNRLGQGPPGGTFGSGTRLTVV.